The 28 T cell receptor beta chains presented below share a single source sample, sequenced in a study of blood T cell repertoires in COVID-19. Generated by immunoSEQ multiplex PCR, the TCRdb table keeps only in-frame clones and is missing some. The sample has roughly 130,000 clones; approximately 80% are singletons. The sequencing input was peripheral blood. The receptors derive from a woman aged 45-59 years with acute or convalescent COVID-19.

The rearrangement links TRBV2 to TRBJ2-1, with 9 bases identical to TRBD1. V shed 6 bases and J 6 bases; nucleotides not matched to a gene: 9. The CDR3 length is 15 residues. Germline values: CDR1 SNHLY, CDR2 FYNNEI. The CDR3 nucleotides read TGTGCCAGCAGAACCGGGACAGGGCAACCCAATGAGCAGTTCTTC. Its protein product is CASRTGTGQPNEQFF.

The chain joins TRBV21-1 to TRBJ1-4; the DNA was not used to check the table's D call, TRBD1. TRBV21-1 is a pseudogene. This CDR3 is built from 16 residues. The CDR3 DNA sequence: TGTGCCAGCAGCAAAGCGCGGACAGGGTTGTTTAAAAAACTGTTTTTT. Translated: CASSKARTGLFKKLFF.

V is TRBV2 and J is TRBJ1-4; 10 bases fit TRBD1. This CDR3 comprises 18 residues. The V and J ends lost 7 bases and 5 bases, in that order; junction bases with no gene match: 16. Germline CDR1 reads SNHLY; CDR2 reads FYNNEI. The DNA of the CDR3 is TGTGCCAGCATCCGAGACCGGGACAGGGGATTCCGAAATGAAAAACTGTTTTTT. It codes for CASIRDRDRGFRNEKLFF.

CDR3 nucleotide sequence: TGCGCCAGCGCCGGAGGGATCGGCACTGAAGCTTTCTTT. Its translation is CASAGGIGTEAFF. The genes are TRBV10-2 and TRBJ1-1; the D is unclear. V lost 8 bases, J lost 4 bases, and 14 bases lay in between. CDR1 is WSHSY, CDR2 SAAADI, per germline. This CDR3 contains 13 residues.

Here the CDR3 reads CASSKTGSSTDTQYF. The CDR3 coding sequence is TGTGCCAGTAGTAAAACAGGGTCTAGCACAGATACGCAGTATTTT. The chain joins TRBV19 to TRBJ2-3, with a weak D call TRBD1 (6 bases). V was shortened by 4 bases and J by 0 bases, with 11 bases between the two germline ends. The CDR3 spans 15 residues. Germline loops: CDR1 LNHDA, CDR2 SQIVND (reference sequence).

The rearrangement uses TRBV7-9 and TRBJ2-1; a weak D match, TRBD1 (5 bases). Germline V gives CDR1 SEHNR, CDR2 FQNEAQ (reference sequence). The CDR3 runs 13 residues. Trimming cost V 2 bases and J 8 bases, with 10 bases left between them. The CDR3 DNA follows: TGTGCCAGCAGCTTAAAGGGGCCAGATGAGCAGTTCTTC. It specifies CASSLKGPDEQFF.

The CDR3 protein is CASDPTGRTGELFF. Here the CDR3 DNA reads TGTGCCAGCGATCCGACAGGGAGAACCGGGGAGCTGTTTTTT. The chain couples TRBV2 to TRBJ2-2, with 7 positions matching TRBD1. Germline V gene lookup returns CDR1 SNHLY and CDR2 FYNNEI. J was trimmed by 5 bases and V by 8 bases; bases with no gene match: 8. This CDR3 has 14 residues.

The chain has TRBV6-5 and TRBJ1-1, with D possibly being TRBD1 (6 bases). Deletions cut 2 bases from V and 1 base from J, with 14 bases between. The germline gives CDR1 MNHEY, CDR2 SVGAGI. CDR3 length: 16 residues. The DNA of the CDR3 is TGTGCCAGCAGTTACCTAACGGGGACACCGAACACTGAAGCTTTCTTT. Its protein is CASSYLTGTPNTEAFF.

The chain links TRBV6-5 to TRBJ1-3; D gene ambiguous. There are 15 residues in the CDR3. V was shortened by 0 bases and J by 0 bases, with 6 bases between the two germline ends. From germline, CDR1 is MNHEY and CDR2 SVGAGI. The CDR3 sequence is CASSYSLDSGNTIYF. CDR3 DNA: TGTGCCAGCAGTTACTCACTTGACTCTGGAAACACCATATATTTT.

The chain combines TRBV6-5 with TRBJ1-2; 9 bases line up with TRBD1. Germline trimming cut 4 bases from V and 12 bases from J; bases unmatched to any gene: 12. This CDR3 contains 14 residues. Looked up from germline, CDR1 is MNHEY and CDR2 is SVGAGI. CDR3 coding DNA: TGTGCCAGCAGTTTCCTACAGGGGGCTCAGGGCCACACCTTC. Amino acid sequence: CASSFLQGAQGHTF.

The chain couples TRBV5-1 to TRBJ1-3; D is uncertain. CDR3 size: 17 residues. Germline V gene lookup returns CDR1 SGHRS and CDR2 YFSETQ. V shed 0 bases and J shed 0 bases, with 13 bases lying between them. CDR3 loop: CASSLAAGLSSGNTIYF. In DNA form, the CDR3 reads TGCGCCAGCAGCTTGGCGGCAGGCCTGAGCTCTGGAAACACCATATATTTT.

The chain joins TRBV30 to TRBJ2-3; no reliable D call. The CDR3 is 12 amino acids. The germline V and J ends were trimmed by 4 bases and 5 bases, with 10 bases remaining between them. Germline V lookup: CDR1 GTSNPN, CDR2 SVGIG (reference sequence). Here the CDR3 reads CAWKLAGDTQYF. In DNA form, the CDR3 reads TGTGCCTGGAAATTGGCTGGAGATACGCAGTATTTT.

V gene TRBV11-3 combines with J gene TRBJ2-3; no firm D call. The germline V and J ends were trimmed by 4 bases and 2 bases, with 25 bases remaining between them. This CDR3 contains 19 residues. Germline V gene sequence: CDR1 SGHNT, CDR2 YENEEA. This chain's CDR3 is CASSSGSRWSTENTDTQYF. In nucleotides, the CDR3 is TGTGCCAGCAGCTCAGGTTCACGATGGTCTACAGAGAACACAGATACGCAGTATTTT.

The rearrangement links TRBV6-4 to TRBJ2-7, with 9 bases fitting TRBD1. J gave up 3 bases and V 7 bases, and 10 bases lay outside the gene matches. Germline loops: CDR1 MRHNA, CDR2 SNTAGT. The CDR3 sequence is 15 residues long. CDR3 region: CASTYPGTGLYEQYF. The CDR3 DNA follows: TGTGCCAGCACCTACCCCGGGACAGGGCTCTACGAGCAGTACTTC.

This clone was detected only a few times. The chain employs TRBV30 and TRBJ1-4, with a tentative D call TRBD1 (6 bases). CDR3 length: 15 residues. V was clipped by 2 bases and J by 5 bases, with 15 bases between them. The germline CDR1 and CDR2 sequences are GTSNPN and SVGIG (reference sequence). The CDR3 reads CAWSPPGVGNEKLFF. CDR3 sequence (DNA): TGTGCCTGGAGTCCCCCAGGGGTCGGAAATGAAAAACTGTTTTTT.

This sequence joins TRBV3-1 (or the pseudogene TRBV3-2) and TRBJ1-2, with a tentative D call TRBD1 (6 bases). The CDR3 extends over 14 amino acids. V was cut by 1 base and J by 0 bases, with 6 bases left in between. The germline V gene has CDR1 LGHDT and CDR2 YNNKEL (reference sequence). The CDR3 here is CASSQGTANYGYTF. The CDR3 DNA follows: TGTGCCAGCAGCCAAGGGACAGCTAACTATGGCTACACCTTC.

This sequence joins TRBV10-3 and TRBJ1-2; the match to TRBD1 covers 7 bases. Germline CDR1 and CDR2: ENHRY and SYGVKD. This CDR3 comprises 14 residues. With 6 bases clipped from V and 3 bases from J, the junction kept 7 bases outside the gene matches. The CDR3 reads CAISSGTDYYGYTF. The CDR3 bases are TGTGCCATCAGCTCCGGGACAGATTACTATGGCTACACCTTC.

J is TRBJ2-7 and V is TRBV12-3 or TRBV12-4, with a tentative D call TRBD2 (5 bases). Trimming pared 4 bases from V and 2 bases from J, leaving 9 bases between. The CDR3 runs to 13 residues. As DNA, the CDR3 is TGTGCCAGCAGTTCTCGGGATGCCTACGAGCAGTACTTC. This sequence encodes CASSSRDAYEQYF.

The chain joins TRBV6-5 to TRBJ1-2; tentative D call: TRBD1 (5 bases). V lost 5 bases and J lost 5, with 9 bases in between. The germline CDR1 and CDR2 sequences are MNHEY and SVGAGI. This CDR3 has 12 amino acids. CDR3 DNA: TGTGCCAGCAGTCCGCAGGGATATGGCTACACCTTC. Its protein is CASSPQGYGYTF.

The chain couples TRBV18 to TRBJ2-2; D possibly corresponds to TRBD2 (5 bases). Germline V gene data show CDR1 as KGHSH and CDR2 as LQKENI. The CDR3 has 15 amino acids. V shed 6 bases and J shed 3 bases, with 14 bases lying between them. CDR3 DNA sequence: TGTGCCAGCTCCCCCCGACAAGCGGACACCGGGGAGCTGTTTTTT. Its protein is CASSPRQADTGELFF.

The chain uses TRBV19 and TRBJ2-1; a weak D match, TRBD1 (6 bases). The CDR3 consists of 15 residues. Germline CDR1 is LNHDA and CDR2 is SQIVND (reference sequence). The ends were cut back, 4 bases at V and 8 bases at J, with 18 bases in the middle. CDR3 amino acids: CASSTRRQVRDEQFF. The CDR3 DNA reads TGTGCCAGTAGTACCAGACGACAGGTACGTGATGAGCAGTTCTTC.

CDR3 nucleotides: TGCGCCAGCAGCTTGGTGGTGGCAGGGGGCCATGGCTACACCTTC. Translation: CASSLVVAGGHGYTF. The rearrangement uses TRBV5-1 and TRBJ1-2; TRBD1 matches at 8 bases. Germline loops: CDR1 SGHRS, CDR2 YFSETQ. Trimming took 0 bases from V and 6 from J; bases not matched to a gene: 7. The CDR3 has 15 amino acids.

The chain recombines TRBV19 with TRBJ1-6, with D perhaps TRBD1 (6 bases). This CDR3 is built from 17 residues. Germline CDR1 and CDR2: LNHDA and SQIVND (reference sequence). The ends were cut back, 5 bases at V and 3 bases at J, with 17 bases in the middle. DNA of the CDR3: TGTGCCAGTAGTGAATTTAGGGGGGGCATCTATAATTCACCCCTCCACTTT. Amino acid sequence: CASSEFRGGIYNSPLHF.

V and J are TRBV30 and TRBJ1-2; 7 bases map to TRBD1. Per germline, CDR1 GTSNPN and CDR2 SVGIG (reference sequence). CDR3 length: 16 residues. Trimming removed 0 bases from V and 3 bases from J; junction bases left unmatched: 10. The CDR3, as DNA: TGTGCCTGGAGTGTAATAGGACAGGCTGCGGACTATGGCTACACCTTC. Amino acid sequence: CAWSVIGQAADYGYTF.

The chain has TRBV5-5 and TRBJ2-3; TRBD2 matches at 10 bases. CDR1 and CDR2 from the germline V gene are SGHKS and YYEKEE (reference sequence). The CDR3 spans 19 residues. V was clipped by 5 bases and J by 2 bases; unmatched bases: 17. DNA for the CDR3: TGTGCCAGCAGGAATCGACCCTCCGCTAGCGGGGGTTCCACAGATACGCAGTATTTT. Amino acid sequence: CASRNRPSASGGSTDTQYF.

J is TRBJ1-5 and V is TRBV19, with D possibly matching TRBD1 (6 bases). The germline V gene encodes CDR1 LNHDA and CDR2 SQIVND (reference sequence). The CDR3 totals 15 residues. V was clipped by 4 bases and J by 3 bases, with 13 bases between them. The CDR3 reads CASSRAGAPNQPQHF. CDR3 in DNA: TGTGCCAGTAGTAGGGCAGGGGCCCCCAATCAGCCCCAGCATTTT.

This clone was detected a few times. This chain links TRBV6-1 with TRBJ1-2; D unclear. Looked up from germline, CDR1 is MNHNS and CDR2 is SASEGT. V lost 3 bases and J 5 bases, leaving 10 bases between the germline ends. The CDR3 spans 13 residues. DNA for the CDR3: TGTGCCAGCAGTGACATAGATTTTTATGGCTACACCTTC. As protein: CASSDIDFYGYTF.

The gene calls are TRBV7-2 and TRBJ2-3; TRBD2 aligns across 11 bases. This CDR3 spans 16 amino acids. Germline CDR1 and CDR2: SGHTA and FQGNSA. V lost 1 base, J lost 8 bases, and 8 bases stayed unmatched. The CDR3 DNA reads as TGTGCCAGCAGCTTAGGACTAGCGGGGAGGTCAGGTACGCAGTATTTT. Protein: CASSLGLAGRSGTQYF.